The 27 T cell receptor beta chains below were found in one sample sequenced in a study of beta chain features in type 1 diabetes. Study outcomes and limitations: Among all four CD4+ subsets, Type 1 diabetes patients had TCRB CDR3s that were moderately but significantly shorter.

All of the isolated RNA was reverse transcribed, so expressed TCRB transcripts were sequenced. Repertoires were generated with immunoSEQ multiplex PCR, while TCRdb's copy carries only in-frame clones and drops some. Of hundreds of thousands of clones listed, more than 12% are singletons. No antigen is known for these receptors. The sample taken for sequencing was naive CD4+ T cells from blood. Receptors originate from a man aged 18 to 30 with type 1 diabetes.

V and J are TRBV28 and TRBJ2-3; 7 nucleotides match TRBD1. After removal of 1 base from V and 9 bases from J, the junction contained 7 bases not matched to a gene. The germline V gene has CDR1 MDHEN and CDR2 SYDVKM. The CDR3 extends over 14 amino acids. CDR3 protein: CASSLSGGRSTQYF. The CDR3 DNA reads TGTGCCAGCAGTTTATCAGGGGGTCGGTCAACGCAGTATTTT.

The chain is built from TRBV7-9 and TRBJ1-2; D possibly corresponds to TRBD1 (6 bases). Germline CDR1 reads SEHNR; CDR2 reads FQNEAQ (reference sequence). With 3 bases removed from V and 4 bases from J, the gap between germline ends came to 18 bases. The CDR3 runs 16 residues. DNA for the CDR3: TGTGCCAGCAGCTTCACCCAGTCCAGGGGCGTCTATGGCTACACCTTC. Its protein is CASSFTQSRGVYGYTF.

CDR3 sequence reads: CASSLGGRITDTQYF. For the CDR3, the DNA is TGCGCCAGCAGCTTGGGAGGCCGAATCACAGATACGCAGTATTTT. V usage is TRBV5-1 and J usage is TRBJ2-3; D gene uncertain. V was shortened by 0 bases and J by 2 bases, with 10 bases between the two germline ends. Germline CDR1 reads SGHRS; CDR2 reads YFSETQ. This CDR3 spans 15 amino acids. The variable domain in full, with the rest retrieved from reference TRBV5-1 and TRBJ2-3, is KAGVTQTPRYLIKTRGQQVTLSCSPISGHRSVSWYQQTPGQGLQFLFEYFSETQRNKGNFPGRFSGRQFSNSRSEMNVSTLELGDSALYLCASSLGGRITDTQYFGPGTRLTVL.

The chain employs TRBV30 and TRBJ2-7, with TRBD1 identical over 8 bases. Per the germline V gene, CDR1 is GTSNPN and CDR2 is SVGIG (reference sequence). This CDR3 contains 13 residues. V gave up 0 bases and J gave up 6 bases; unmatched junction bases: 4. CDR3 amino acids: CAWSVRTGLEQYF. In DNA, the CDR3 is TGTGCCTGGAGTGTTAGGACAGGGCTCGAGCAGTACTTC. Using reference TRBV30 and TRBJ2-7 for the parts outside the CDR3, the full variable domain is SQTIHQWPATLVQPVGSPLSLECTVEGTSNPNLYWYRQAAGRGLQLLFYSVGIGQISSEVPQNLSASRPQDRQFILSSKKLLLSDSGFYLCAWSVRTGLEQYFGPGTRLTVT.

Here the CDR3 DNA reads TGTGCCAGCAGCTTTGGGGACAGGGGAGAGACCCAGTACTTC. It is translated as CASSFGDRGETQYF. The chain links TRBV7-9 to TRBJ2-5, with TRBD1 matching over 10 bases. The germline V gene has CDR1 SEHNR and CDR2 FQNEAQ (reference sequence). V was clipped by 3 bases and J by 4 bases; unmatched bases: 2. The CDR3 has 14 residues.

This clone was seen a handful of times. CDR3: CASSQETGALGSPLHF. CDR3 nucleotides: TGTGCCAGCAGCCAAGAAACAGGCGCCTTAGGTTCACCCCTCCACTTT. This sequence joins TRBV4-2 and TRBJ1-6; possible D gene TRBD1, 5 bases. Trimming took 0 bases from V and 9 from J, leaving 15 bases between them. Germline lookup yields CDR1 LGHNA and CDR2 YNFKEQ. This CDR3 comprises 16 residues.

This clone was observed a handful of times. This sequence joins TRBV5-4 and TRBJ1-1; D not resolved. Germline CDR1 SGHNT, CDR2 YYREEE (reference sequence). The CDR3 is 13 residues long. Trimming took 2 bases from V and 1 from J, leaving 6 bases between them. The CDR3 protein is CASSFAQNTEAFF. DNA of the CDR3: TGTGCCAGCAGCTTCGCACAGAACACTGAAGCTTTCTTT.

This clone showed up just a few times. The final CDR3 position lacks the conserved phenylalanine or tryptophan, pointing to a likely read error. The limits of the CDR3 on the DNA are not certain, so only TCRdb's listed CDR3 is given. This chain uses TRBV23-1 with TRBJ2-7; the D segment call TRBD2 is taken from the table without a DNA check. TRBV23-1 is an open reading frame, and its role is uncertain. The CDR3 comprises 11 residues, both ends counted. CDR3 sequence reads: CASSPSGTSFI.

The chain has TRBV11-2 and TRBJ2-1; tentatively, D is TRBD2 (6 bases). The ends were cut back, 3 bases at V and 5 bases at J, with 20 bases in the middle. Germline V lookup: CDR1 SGHAT, CDR2 FQNNGV. CDR3 length equals 17 residues. The CDR3: CASSLRSVGGGDNEQFF. DNA for the CDR3: TGTGCCAGCAGCTTGCGGTCCGTGGGGGGAGGAGACAATGAGCAGTTCTTC.

The gene calls are TRBV30 and TRBJ1-5; tentatively, D is TRBD1 (5 bases). The V gene lost 2 bases and the J gene lost 4 bases, with 21 bases spanning the gap. The germline V gene encodes CDR1 GTSNPN and CDR2 SVGIG (reference sequence). The CDR3 has 17 residues. The CDR3: CAWSPPPRDRLNQPQHF. In nucleotides, the CDR3 is TGTGCCTGGAGTCCGCCCCCGAGAGACAGACTAAATCAGCCCCAGCATTTT.

The genes are TRBV4-1 and TRBJ1-1, with D uncertain. The CDR3 runs to 14 residues. The V and J ends lost 3 bases and 1 base respectively, with 9 bases between them. Per germline, CDR1 MGHRA and CDR2 YSYEKL. The CDR3 reads CASSQEHRNTEAFF. In DNA, the CDR3 is TGCGCCAGCAGCCAGGAACACAGGAACACTGAAGCTTTCTTT.

This chain connects TRBV30 to TRBJ2-1; perhaps D is TRBD1 or TRBD2 (5 bases each). Per the germline V gene, CDR1 is GTSNPN and CDR2 is SVGIG (reference sequence). V lost 0 bases and J 8 bases, leaving 14 bases between the germline ends. The CDR3 has 14 residues. The CDR3 DNA is TGTGCCTGGAGTGTAAGGGGAGCCTTAGATGAGCAGTTCTTC. Translated: CAWSVRGALDEQFF.

The chain uses TRBV18 and TRBJ1-5, with a weak D call TRBD1 (5 bases). The CDR3 sequence is 16 residues long. Trimming took off 4 bases at V and 5 bases at J, with 18 bases between the two ends. Germline V CDR1 and CDR2: KGHSH, LQKENI. The CDR3 nucleotides read TGTGCCAGCTCACTTCGGACACCGAGGCTGGATCAGCCCCAGCATTTT. Amino acids: CASSLRTPRLDQPQHF.

This clone was found a few times. The chain combines TRBV28 with TRBJ1-5, with 9 bases lining up with TRBD1. Germline V lookup: CDR1 MDHEN, CDR2 SYDVKM. The J segment lost 15 bases and the V segment lost 6 bases, leaving 18 bases of the junction unmatched. The CDR3 sequence is 15 residues long. The CDR3 coding sequence is TGTGCCAGCAGCACCCTGGGACAGGGAGGAATGCCGGGGCATTTT. Translating gives CASSTLGQGGMPGHF.

This chain connects TRBV14 to TRBJ1-2; D is possibly TRBD1 (6 bases). CDR1 and CDR2 (germline): SGHDN, FVKESK. The CDR3 is 12 amino acids. V was shortened by 4 bases and J by 8 bases, with 11 bases between the two germline ends. CDR3 coding DNA: TGTGCCAGCAGCCCTCAGGGGTTGGGCTACACCTTC. Its protein product is CASSPQGLGYTF.

V gene TRBV12-2 combines with J gene TRBJ2-1; TRBD1, the D gene given by the table, was not confirmed from the DNA. TRBV12-2 is a documented pseudogene. The CDR3 is 16 amino acids. The CDR3 nucleotides read TGTGCAAGTCGCCAACTGGCTGGGACAGTCTACAATGAGCAGTTCTTC. This sequence encodes CASRQLAGTVYNEQFF.

The rearrangement joins TRBV5-6 to TRBJ2-5; unclear D gene. The V end was cut by 2 bases, the J end by 5 bases, with 13 bases between. The germline V gene has CDR1 SGHDT and CDR2 YYEEEE. The CDR3 sequence is 14 residues long. The CDR3 bases are TGTGCCAGCAGCTTTAGACAACCCGGGGAGACCCAGTACTTC. Residues: CASSFRQPGETQYF.

The genes are TRBV2 and TRBJ2-5; D could derive from TRBD1 or TRBD2 (5 bases each). This CDR3 has 13 amino acids. The germline V gene encodes CDR1 SNHLY and CDR2 FYNNEI. V was clipped by 10 bases and J by 4 bases, with 16 bases between them. The CDR3 region is CAIRDLTGETQYF. CDR3 coding DNA: TGTGCCATACGGGACCTTACGGGAGAGACCCAGTACTTC.

A note on this clone: A read error may explain this, as a much larger clone is one base away. The rearrangement joins TRBV4-2 to TRBJ2-5; no clear D gene. The CDR3 consists of 12 residues. The germline V gene has CDR1 LGHNA and CDR2 YNFKEQ. Between the trimmed V and J ends, which lost 0 bases and 2 bases, there was a span of 1 base. The CDR3 DNA follows: TGTGCCAGCAGCCAAGATCAAGAGACCCAGTACTTC. Its translation is CASSQDQETQYF.

The V call is TRBV29-1, the J call TRBJ2-7; 7 bases match TRBD1. This CDR3 has 15 residues. Germline CDR1 is SQVTM and CDR2 is ANQGSEA. V was pared by 2 bases and J by 1 base, with 8 bases of the junction left unmatched. CDR3 protein: CSVERAQGVSYEQYF. The DNA of the CDR3 is TGCAGCGTTGAAAGGGCGCAGGGGGTTTCCTACGAGCAGTACTTC.

The rearrangement joins TRBV6-5 to TRBJ1-4; a weak D match, TRBD1 (5 bases). Germline CDR1 MNHEY, CDR2 SVGAGI. The V and J ends lost 2 bases and 6 bases respectively, with 10 bases between them. CDR3 length equals 14 residues. CDR3 sequence reads: CASSYRQGDEKLFF. The CDR3 DNA is TGTGCCAGCAGTTACAGGCAGGGAGATGAAAAACTGTTTTTT.

The J gene is TRBJ1-2, the V gene TRBV10-1; D unresolved. V was cut by 5 bases and J by 2 bases, with 12 bases left in between. CDR3 length: 14 residues. Per germline, CDR1 WNHNN and CDR2 SYGVQD (reference sequence). CDR3 DNA sequence: TGCGCCAGCAGTCCCAGCGGTCAGAACTATGGCTACACCTTC. This sequence encodes CASSPSGQNYGYTF.

This clone was found a few times. CDR3 nucleotides: TGTGCCAGCAGCGGGACACCTGGGGCCAACTCCTACAATGAGCAGTTCTTC. Protein sequence: CASSGTPGANSYNEQFF. The chain joins TRBV21-1 to TRBJ2-1; TRBD1 reflects the table's D call only, with no check against the DNA. TRBV21-1 is reported as a pseudogene. This CDR3 region has 17 residues.

In its sample, this clone was seen a few times. The chain has TRBV7-9 and TRBJ1-2; TRBD1 aligns across 9 bases. The CDR3 extends over 16 amino acids. The V gene end was trimmed by 0 bases and the J gene end by 4 bases; junction bases not matched to a gene: 6. CDR1 SEHNR and CDR2 FQNEAQ come from the germline V gene (reference sequence). In DNA form, the CDR3 reads TGTGCCAGCAGCTTAGCGCAGGGACAGGGATTCTATGGCTACACCTTC. This codes for CASSLAQGQGFYGYTF.

The chain couples TRBV7-2 to TRBJ1-5; D gene unclear. The length of the CDR3 is 14 residues. Germline loops: CDR1 SGHTA, CDR2 FQGNSA. Trimming cost V 7 bases and J 4 bases, with 14 bases left between them. CDR3 sequence reads: CASTTVNGNQPQHF. CDR3 DNA: TGTGCCAGCACCACCGTGAATGGAAATCAGCCCCAGCATTTT. The full variable domain, its missing parts supplied by reference TRBV7-2 and TRBJ1-5, is GAGVSQSPSNKVTEKGKDVELRCDPISGHTALYWYRQSLGQGLEFLIYFQGNSAPDKSGLPSDRFSAERTGGSVSTLTIQRTQQEDSAVYLCASTTVNGNQPQHFGDGTRLSIL.

V and J are TRBV5-1 and TRBJ2-5; the D gene is possibly TRBD1 (5 bases). This CDR3 has 14 amino acids. The V gene's germline CDR1 is SGHRS and CDR2 YFSETQ. The V and J ends lost 1 base and 1 base respectively, with 8 bases between them. CDR3 in amino acids: CASSLQGFQETQYF. DNA of the CDR3: TGCGCCAGCAGCTTGCAGGGTTTCCAAGAGACCCAGTACTTC.

This clone was seen a few times. This chain connects TRBV5-4 to TRBJ1-1; no firm D call. The CDR3 loop spans 14 amino acids. The V gene lost 0 bases and the J gene lost 1 base, with 7 bases spanning the gap. Germline CDR1 SGHNT, CDR2 YYREEE (reference sequence). CDR3 sequence reads: CASSLELANTEAFF. The DNA for the CDR3 is TGTGCCAGCAGCTTGGAGTTAGCGAACACTGAAGCTTTCTTT.